This TCR beta chain was sequenced for a study of blood T cell repertoires in COVID-19 (dated by TCRdb to the early 2020s). As for the study more broadly: Samples from collaborators originated in the United States, Italy and Spain and spanned both the acute and convalescent phases of COVID-19. The prospective study material was composed of cDNA or gDNA derived from T cells, B-cell-depleted T cells, or PBMCs. Subjects who had been exposed to COVID-19, were actively infected with it, or had recovered from it provided the deeply sampled blood TCRbeta repertoires that made up the dataset. A freely available public database, intended as a resource for researchers studying the immune response to SARS-CoV-2, is where the repertoires were released. Samples came from the ongoing ImmuneRACE study (first 160 participants) plus 1,254 subjects from 6 global collaborators. Sample metadata almost always included a de-identified subject ID, COVID-19 status, age in years and sex. Where available, HLA class I and class II types were obtained from metadata supplied by the sample provider rather than from assay-based typing. Broader findings and caveats from the paper: The quantity of clinical and demographic metadata differed by source and by participant and was supplied without curation.

V and J are truncated by 4 bases and 3 bases respectively, leaving an intervening sequence of 21 bases. The germline V gene specifies SGHAT as CDR1 and FQNNGV as CDR2. The CDR3 spans 18 residues, from the cysteine through the phenylalanine. Only CDR3 DNA is held: 54 bases, read in frame from base 1. Another Seattle source contributed samples from volunteer blood donors who had recovered from COVID-19. Collaborating institutions collected whole blood in K2EDTA tubes following their own protocols. Collaborator samples were shipped for TCRbeta analysis as frozen whole blood, isolated PBMCs, or DNA extracted from either sample type. TCRbeta CDR3 regions were amplified from genomic DNA using the immunoSEQ Assay, a bias-controlled multiplex PCR. On the study's bioinformatics: Nucleated cell counts per sample were estimated from amplification of reference gene primers within the assay. Sequence reads were collapsed and filtered to measure the absolute abundance of every unique TCRbeta CDR3 rearrangement. For each sample, productive Simpson clonality was calculated as the square root of Simpson's diversity index over productive rearrangements. Imported from immuneACCESS, the table was reduced by TCRdb to in-frame sequences with V and J called. These copies leave out some clones; in studies compared against another copy, an unresolved V gene accounts for under half, and the cause of the remainder is not known. D and trimming come from the DNA, and the V and J calls and clone size come from that table. The sample contains approximately 190,000 clones, roughly 90% of them found a single time. The ten biggest clones cover roughly 6.2% of the sample.

This clone was observed many times. The target of this receptor is not known. Base qualities are not provided; no much larger clone lies one nucleotide away. The sequence was obtained from a woman aged 40-49 years who had recovered from COVID-19. The chain couples TRBV11-2 to TRBJ2-2; TRBD2 is a possible D gene, resting on 6 matching bases. The sequenced sample consisted of peripheral blood. The CDR3 here reads CASSSYTGLKTDTGELFF. Read as DNA, the sequence is TGTGCCAGCAGCTCCTATACGGGACTTAAGACAGACACCGGGGAGCTGTTTTTT.